Each of the 10 T cell receptor beta chains below was sequenced from the same sample in a study of neoadjuvant anti-PD-1 for oral cavity cancer. Clones were read by immunoSEQ multiplex PCR, and TCRdb kept only the in-frame ones, dropping some. The sample records approximately 68,000 clones, 86% being singletons. Time point denoted: after neoadjuvant nivolumab, at surgical resection. The sequencing here drew on PBMCs, taken after nivolumab (anti-PD-1) treatment. The receptors shown here come from a person aged 35-80 years with oral cavity squamous cell carcinoma.

This chain connects TRBV11-1 to TRBJ1-1; D uncertain. The CDR3 is made up of 13 amino acids. Trimming removed 1 base at V and 1 base at J, with 4 bases between. The germline V gene encodes CDR1 SGHAT and CDR2 FQDESV (reference sequence). The CDR3 region is CASSLVSNTEAFF. CDR3 coding DNA: TGTGCCAGCAGCTTAGTGTCGAACACTGAAGCTTTCTTT.

This clone came up once. This chain joins TRBV9 and TRBJ2-1; D remains unclear. CDR1 SGDLS and CDR2 YYNGEE come from the germline V gene. The V end was cut by 0 bases, the J end by 9 bases, with 16 bases between. The CDR3 loop spans 15 amino acids. Here the CDR3 DNA reads TGTGCCAGCAGCGTAGTTGCGGCCGTTTCGAGTGAGCAGTTCTTC. It translates to CASSVVAAVSSEQFF.

This rearrangement joins TRBV6-5 to TRBJ1-4, with TRBD1 as a possible D gene (6 bases). The V gene lost 6 bases and the J gene lost 8 bases, with 19 bases spanning the gap. This CDR3 region has 15 residues. From germline, CDR1 is MNHEY and CDR2 SVGAGI. CDR3 sequence: CASRRSAGHDEKLFF. In DNA, the CDR3 is TGTGCCAGCAGGCGGAGCGCGGGACACGACGAAAAACTGTTTTTT.

V usage is TRBV10-2 and J usage is TRBJ1-2; a weak D match, TRBD1 (6 bases). Deletions cut 0 bases from V and 6 bases from J, with 20 bases between. The CDR3 totals 17 residues. Germline CDR1 and CDR2: WSHSY and SAAADI. CDR3 in DNA: TGCGCCAGCAGTGAGTCGAAAGTGTCGGGGGCTCTGAATGGCTACACCTTC. This gives the protein CASSESKVSGALNGYTF.

This chain links TRBV9 with TRBJ2-7; D might be TRBD1 (5 bases). CDR1 and CDR2 (germline): SGDLS, YYNGEE. V was pared by 3 bases and J by 6 bases, with 13 bases between. CDR3 length equals 13 residues. DNA for the CDR3: TGTGCCAGCAGCGCCCCGGCTGGGGCCGAGCAGTACTTC. Its protein product is CASSAPAGAEQYF.

The rearrangement joins TRBV1 to TRBJ1-5. TRBV1 is assigned pseudogene status. The CDR3 is made up of 11 amino acids. CDR3 loop: CTSSLKQPQHF. DNA for the CDR3: TGCACCAGCAGCCTAAAACAGCCCCAGCATTTT.

This sequence joins TRBV21-1 and TRBJ1-6. TRBV21-1 corresponds to a pseudogene. The CDR3 length is 13 residues. CDR3 residues: CASSHARNSPLHF. CDR3 in DNA: TGTGCCAGCAGCCACGCGCGGAACTCACCCCTCCACTTT.

The chain recombines TRBV4-1 with TRBJ2-7; 7 bases align to TRBD2. This CDR3 comprises 13 residues. Per germline, CDR1 MGHRA and CDR2 YSYEKL. The J segment lost 5 bases and the V segment lost 2 bases, leaving 3 bases of the junction unmatched. This CDR3 is CASSQREGHEQYF. DNA of the CDR3: TGCGCCAGCAGCCAAAGGGAGGGGCACGAGCAGTACTTC.

Details on this clone: At one of its ends the junction is not consistent with the germline gene, which may arise from a read error. This chain links TRBV25-1 with TRBJ2-1; 12 bases are a match to TRBD2. The CDR3 consists of 17 residues. Germline V gene sequence: CDR1 MGHDK, CDR2 SYGVNS. Here the CDR3 reads CASTETQPSGRAHEQFF. CDR3 coding DNA: TGTGCCAGCACTGAAACCCAACCTAGCGGGAGGGCCCATGAGCAGTTCTTC.

This chain connects TRBV19 to TRBJ2-5, with D unresolved. The CDR3 runs to 15 residues. Germline CDR1 and CDR2: LNHDA and SQIVND (reference sequence). The V gene lost 3 bases and the J gene lost 1 base, with 12 bases spanning the gap. The CDR3 nucleotides are TGTGCCAGTAGTATTATGGTGGTGGCCCAAGAGACCCAGTACTTC. Amino acid sequence: CASSIMVVAQETQYF.